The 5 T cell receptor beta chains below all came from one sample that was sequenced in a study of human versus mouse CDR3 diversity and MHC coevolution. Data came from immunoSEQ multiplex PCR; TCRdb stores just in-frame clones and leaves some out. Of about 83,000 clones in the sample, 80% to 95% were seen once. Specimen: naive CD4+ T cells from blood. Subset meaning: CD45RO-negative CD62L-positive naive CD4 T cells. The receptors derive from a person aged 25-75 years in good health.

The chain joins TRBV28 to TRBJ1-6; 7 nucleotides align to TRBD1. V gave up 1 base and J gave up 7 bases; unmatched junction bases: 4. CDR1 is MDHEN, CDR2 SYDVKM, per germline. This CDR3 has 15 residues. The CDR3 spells CASSLSGTANSPLHF. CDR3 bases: TGTGCCAGCAGTTTATCTGGGACAGCCAATTCACCCCTCCACTTT. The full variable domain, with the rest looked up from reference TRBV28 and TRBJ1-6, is DVKVTQSSRYLVKRTGEKVFLECVQDMDHENMFWYRQDPGLGLRLIYFSYDVKMKEKGDIPEGYSVSREKKERFSLILESASTNQTSMYLCASSLSGTANSPLHFGNGTRLTVT.

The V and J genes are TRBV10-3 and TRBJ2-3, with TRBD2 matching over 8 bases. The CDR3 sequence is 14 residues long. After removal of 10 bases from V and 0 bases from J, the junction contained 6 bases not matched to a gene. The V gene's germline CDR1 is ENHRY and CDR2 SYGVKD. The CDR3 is CATKAGESTDTQYF. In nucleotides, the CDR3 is TGTGCCACCAAAGCGGGAGAGAGCACAGATACGCAGTATTTT.

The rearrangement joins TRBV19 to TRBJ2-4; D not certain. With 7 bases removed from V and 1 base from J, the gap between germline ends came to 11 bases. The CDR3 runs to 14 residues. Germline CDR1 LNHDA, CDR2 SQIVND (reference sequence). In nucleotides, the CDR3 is TGTGCCAGTACAACCGTCGGTGCCAAAAACATTCAGTACTTC. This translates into CASTTVGAKNIQYF.

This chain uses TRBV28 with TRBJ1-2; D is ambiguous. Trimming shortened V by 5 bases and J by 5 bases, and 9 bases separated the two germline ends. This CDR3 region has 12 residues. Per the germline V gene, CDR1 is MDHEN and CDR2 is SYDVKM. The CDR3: CASSPSRYGYTF. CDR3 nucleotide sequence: TGTGCCAGCAGTCCGAGTCGTTATGGCTACACCTTC.

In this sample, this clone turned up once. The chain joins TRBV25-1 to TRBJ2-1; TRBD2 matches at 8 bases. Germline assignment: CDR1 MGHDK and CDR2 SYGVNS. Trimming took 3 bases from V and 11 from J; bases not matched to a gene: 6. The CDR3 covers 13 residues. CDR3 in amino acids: CASSERRGEKQFF. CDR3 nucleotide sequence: TGTGCCAGCAGTGAGCGGCGGGGGGAAAAGCAGTTCTTC.